This T cell receptor beta chain is drawn from a study of human T cells and chemical hapten exposure. Time point of the sample: patch test 1, 2 weeks after DPC sensitization. Treatment noted: therapeutic diphenylcyclopropenone sensitization with weekly scalp DPC. Blood sampling preceded each patch test application. V dropped 5 bases and J dropped 3 bases, with 10 bases sitting between them. The length of the CDR3 is 13 residues. General study findings and limits: With patch test score, the counts of PT1 expanded TCRs showed a positive correlation. DPC sensitization did not alter TCRs above 1 in 1000 frequency.

Of note for this clonotype: Its target is not known.

Unique molecular identifiers were linked by the library to individual cDNA molecules. TCRdb recomputed calls from the RACE reads with MiXCR, one row per CDR3 protein. Of roughly 360,000 distinct CDR3 sequences in the sample, around 4.8% were seen once. This clonotype originated in a woman between 50 and 59 years old with alopecia areata. Some clones in this sample may be carry-over from other donors' samples. This specimen was whole blood, taken in connection with sensitization to the hapten diphenylcyclopropenone (DPC). This rearrangement joins TRBV12-3 or TRBV12-4 to TRBJ1-2; maybe TRBD1 (5 bases). CDR3 region: CASSGGRDYGYTF. The CDR3 nucleotides read TGTGCCAGCAGTGGGGGAAGGGACTATGGCTACACCTTC.